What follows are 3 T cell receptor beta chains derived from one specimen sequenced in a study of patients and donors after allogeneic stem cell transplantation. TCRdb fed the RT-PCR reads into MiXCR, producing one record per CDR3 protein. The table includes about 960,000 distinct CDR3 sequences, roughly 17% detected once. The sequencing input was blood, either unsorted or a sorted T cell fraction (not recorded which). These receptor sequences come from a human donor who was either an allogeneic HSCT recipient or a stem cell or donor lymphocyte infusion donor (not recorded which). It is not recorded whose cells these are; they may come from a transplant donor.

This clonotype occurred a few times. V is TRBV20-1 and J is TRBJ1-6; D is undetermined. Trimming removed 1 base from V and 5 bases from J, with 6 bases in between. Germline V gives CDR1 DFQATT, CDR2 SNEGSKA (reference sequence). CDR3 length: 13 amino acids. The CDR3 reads CSARGADNSPLHF. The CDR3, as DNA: TGCAGTGCTAGAGGGGCAGATAATTCACCCCTCCACTTT.

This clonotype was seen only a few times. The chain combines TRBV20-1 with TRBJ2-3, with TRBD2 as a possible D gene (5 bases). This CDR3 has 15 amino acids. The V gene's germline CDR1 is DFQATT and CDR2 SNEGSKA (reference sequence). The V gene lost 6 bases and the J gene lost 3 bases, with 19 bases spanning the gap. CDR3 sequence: CSADDGRGGTDTQYF. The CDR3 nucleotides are TGCAGTGCCGATGATGGAAGAGGAGGTACAGATACGCAGTATTTT.

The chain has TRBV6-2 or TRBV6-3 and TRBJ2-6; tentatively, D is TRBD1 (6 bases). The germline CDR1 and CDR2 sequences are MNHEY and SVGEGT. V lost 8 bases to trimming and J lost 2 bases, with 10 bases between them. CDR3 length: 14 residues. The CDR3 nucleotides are TGTGCCAGCGTGAGGGGGACTGGGGCCAACGTCCTGACTTTC. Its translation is CASVRGTGANVLTF.